This T cell receptor (beta chain) derives from a study of blood T cells in healthy people across ages. Primers used in a second PCR of roughly 6 to 12 cycles were a sample-barcoded 5' primer and a J-beta primer mix. In TCRdb, the 5' RACE reads were re-called with MiXCR into one record per CDR3 protein. The data show some 1 million distinct CDR3 sequences, roughly 45% seen once. Study observations and caveats: Higher diversity, along with more naive CD4+ cells, distinguished long-lived donors from aged donors. The fall in TCR beta diversity per million T cells was roughly linear with age.

This clonotype was seen more than once but under ten times. Its antigen is unknown. Trimming removed 0 bases from V and 2 bases from J; junction bases left unmatched: 11. The CDR3 runs 20 residues. The V gene's germline CDR1 is SGHDN and CDR2 FVKESK. Each of the donors had 9 to 10 milliliters of peripheral blood drawn into EDTA-treated Vacutainer tubes. The chain couples TRBV14 to TRBJ2-4; 12 nucleotides align to TRBD1. The sequenced sample was blood. This TCR was sampled from a woman aged 55-70 years in good health. The CDR3 sequence is CASSQDLGQGARFTKNIQYF. The CDR3 coding sequence is TGTGCCAGCAGCCAAGATTTGGGACAGGGGGCGCGTTTTACCAAAAACATTCAGTACTTC.